Shown below are 19 T cell receptor beta chains from a single sample sequenced in a study of CD8+ T cells in alopecia areata. After isolation, RNA underwent reverse transcription to generate cDNA as the sequencing template. TCRdb keeps only in-frame clones here, not all; method: immunoSEQ multiplex PCR. This sample has 170,000 or so clones; just under 60% occur once, and the top ten carry about 15%. Sequencing was performed on CD4+ T cells sorted from blood, taken at week 0. All receptors derive from a human donor with alopecia areata.

The sample holds a few counts of this clone. The genes are TRBV30 and TRBJ1-5, with D perhaps matching TRBD1 (5 bases). The CDR3 loop spans 13 amino acids. CDR1 and CDR2 from the germline V gene are GTSNPN and SVGIG (reference sequence). V lost 2 bases and J lost 1, with 6 bases in between. The CDR3 spells CAWSRTSNQPQHF. In DNA form, the CDR3 reads TGTGCCTGGAGTCGGACAAGCAATCAGCCCCAGCATTTT.

V is TRBV15 and J is TRBJ1-2, with a weak D call TRBD1 (6 bases). The CDR3 is 13 residues long. V lost 3 bases, J lost 7 bases, and 12 bases lay in between. CDR1 is LNHNV, CDR2 YYDKDF, per germline (reference sequence). Here the CDR3 reads CATSSRGLGGYTF. Here the CDR3 DNA reads TGTGCCACCAGCAGCAGGGGATTGGGTGGCTACACCTTC.

The chain links TRBV5-1 to TRBJ2-1; D remains ambiguous. CDR1 and CDR2 from the germline V gene are SGHRS and YFSETQ. This CDR3 spans 12 amino acids. V lost 0 bases, J lost 7 bases, and 5 bases lay in between. The DNA of the CDR3 is TGCGCCAGCAGCTTGGAGGTTAATGAGCAGTTCTTC. Translation: CASSLEVNEQFF.

V is TRBV30 and J is TRBJ1-2; D is unclear. The CDR3 totals 13 residues. Deletions cut 2 bases from V and 9 bases from J, with 16 bases between. CDR1 GTSNPN and CDR2 SVGIG come from the germline V gene (reference sequence). The CDR3 DNA reads as TGTGCCTGGAGTAAGGTCGCGGACCGGCGCTACACCTTC. Protein product: CAWSKVADRRYTF.

This clone occurred a few times. This chain uses TRBV29-1 with TRBJ1-2; D unclear. V was shortened by 6 bases and J by 5 bases, with 13 bases between the two germline ends. The CDR3 is made up of 12 amino acids. The V gene's germline CDR1 is SQVTM and CDR2 ANQGSEA. This CDR3 reads CSVARVVYGYTF. CDR3 coding DNA: TGCAGCGTCGCGAGGGTAGTATATGGCTACACCTTC.

This clone was seen once. The chain uses TRBV6-1 and TRBJ1-2; TRBD1 matches at 8 bases. The V gene end was trimmed by 6 bases and the J gene end by 3 bases; junction bases not matched to a gene: 3. The germline gives CDR1 MNHNS, CDR2 SASEGT. CDR3 length: 13 residues. In DNA, the CDR3 is TGTGCCAGCAGAAGGGGACAGGACTATGGCTACACCTTC. Encoded protein: CASRRGQDYGYTF.

This clone was seen once. This chain joins TRBV2 and TRBJ2-7; 7 nucleotides line up with TRBD1. Germline lookup yields CDR1 SNHLY and CDR2 FYNNEI. V trimming: 7 bases; J trimming: 1 base; junction bases outside the gene matches: 4. There are 13 residues in the CDR3. The CDR3 spells CASTPTGSYEQYF. The CDR3 nucleotides read TGTGCCAGCACCCCGACAGGGTCCTACGAGCAGTACTTC.

There are a few counts of this clone. V is TRBV30 and J is TRBJ1-2; D unclear. The V gene's germline CDR1 is GTSNPN and CDR2 SVGIG (reference sequence). V lost 2 bases and J 0 bases, leaving 7 bases between the germline ends. The CDR3 consists of 13 residues. This CDR3 reads CAWSRGANYGYTF. The CDR3 bases are TGTGCCTGGAGTCGGGGAGCTAACTATGGCTACACCTTC.

This clone turned up a few times. This chain connects TRBV5-1 to TRBJ2-1, with TRBD1 matching 7 bases. The CDR3 runs to 14 residues. Unmatched junction bases numbered 3, after V lost 3 bases and J lost 3 bases. Germline assignment: CDR1 SGHRS and CDR2 YFSETQ. The CDR3 reads CASSSRQGYNEQFF. The CDR3 DNA reads as TGCGCCAGCAGCTCTAGACAGGGCTACAATGAGCAGTTCTTC.

J is TRBJ1-5 and V is TRBV19; TRBD1 aligns across 9 bases. This CDR3 comprises 17 residues. With V trimmed by 3 bases and J by 1 base, 7 bases remained unmatched. Germline loops: CDR1 LNHDA, CDR2 SQIVND (reference sequence). The CDR3 DNA follows: TGTGCCAGTAGTATTCCAACAGGGGGCATCAGCAATCAGCCCCAGCATTTT. It encodes CASSIPTGGISNQPQHF.

The chain joins TRBV29-1 to TRBJ1-2, with D maybe TRBD1 (6 bases). The V and J ends lost 7 bases and 2 bases respectively, with 17 bases between them. In germline, CDR1 is SQVTM, CDR2 ANQGSEA. This CDR3 region has 14 residues. The CDR3 nucleotides are TGCAGCGCTCACCCTTTCGGACAGAACTATGGCTACACCTTC. This codes for CSAHPFGQNYGYTF.

This clone was recorded a few times. The chain has TRBV5-1 and TRBJ2-6, with 11 bases that match TRBD1. V shed 4 bases, J shed 0 bases, and the junction held 9 bases outside the gene matches. Germline CDR1 SGHRS, CDR2 YFSETQ. The CDR3 length is 19 residues. CDR3 coding DNA: TGCGCCAGCAGCGGAGGGACAGGGGGTTCCCTCTCTGGGGCCAACGTCCTGACTTTC. Translated: CASSGGTGGSLSGANVLTF.

The gene calls are TRBV25-1 and TRBJ1-6; D uncertain. The CDR3 sequence is 18 residues long. CDR1 is MGHDK and CDR2 is SYGVNS in the germline V gene. V was trimmed by 6 bases and J by 0 bases, leaving 18 bases between them. The CDR3 region is CASSPPPTASSYNSPLHF. Here the CDR3 DNA reads TGTGCCAGCAGCCCACCCCCGACCGCGAGCTCCTATAATTCACCCCTCCACTTT. The full variable domain, rest sourced from reference TRBV25-1 and TRBJ1-6, is EADIYQTPRYLVIGTGKKITLECSQTMGHDKMYWYQQDPGMELHLIHYSYGVNSTEKGDLSSESTVSRIRTEHFPLTLESARPSHTSQYLCASSPPPTASSYNSPLHFGNGTRLTVT.

The J gene is TRBJ2-5, the V gene TRBV4-1; D is undetermined. The germline V gene has CDR1 MGHRA and CDR2 YSYEKL. The V and J ends lost 0 bases and 5 bases respectively, with 7 bases between them. CDR3 length: 13 residues. The CDR3 DNA reads as TGCGCCAGCAGCCAAGAAAGTGCGGAGACCCAGTACTTC. Translated: CASSQESAETQYF.

The V and J genes are TRBV6-5 and TRBJ2-7; D might be TRBD1 or TRBD2, each matching 5 bases. The CDR3 extends over 14 amino acids. Trimming took off 0 bases at V and 2 bases at J, with 8 bases between the two ends. Germline V lookup: CDR1 MNHEY, CDR2 SVGAGI. The CDR3 here is CASSYSRGPYEQYF. CDR3 nucleotide sequence: TGTGCCAGCAGTTACTCGAGGGGACCCTACGAGCAGTACTTC.

This chain links TRBV29-1 with TRBJ2-5; D gene unclear. Trimming took 0 bases from V and 4 from J, leaving 15 bases between them. The CDR3 is 15 amino acids. CDR1 is SQVTM and CDR2 is ANQGSEA in the germline V gene. CDR3 amino acids: CSVEDLGTSSETQYF. The DNA for the CDR3 is TGCAGCGTTGAAGATCTTGGCACTTCCTCAGAGACCCAGTACTTC.

This clone was counted only a few times. The chain uses TRBV4-2 and TRBJ1-2; 11 nucleotides match TRBD1. The length of the CDR3 is 15 residues. In germline, CDR1 is LGHNA, CDR2 YNFKEQ. With 0 bases clipped from V and 6 bases from J, the junction kept 3 bases outside the gene matches. The chain's CDR3 is CASSQDGTGGDGYTF. Here the CDR3 DNA reads TGTGCCAGCAGCCAAGACGGGACAGGGGGGGATGGCTACACCTTC.

The rearrangement joins TRBV29-1 to TRBJ2-7, with D maybe TRBD1 (6 bases). The CDR3 is 12 residues long. CDR1 SQVTM and CDR2 ANQGSEA come from the germline V gene. V was shortened by 8 bases and J by 2 bases, with 13 bases between the two germline ends. CDR3 in amino acids: CSFGTPPYEQYF. The CDR3 nucleotides read TGCAGCTTTGGGACACCACCCTACGAGCAGTACTTC.

CDR3 sequence reads: CASSGGEDSNEQFF. The CDR3 nucleotides are TGTGCCAGCAGCGGAGGGGAGGATAGTAATGAGCAGTTCTTC. The rearrangement links TRBV9 to TRBJ2-1; possibly TRBD2 for D (6 bases). V shed 3 bases and J shed 7 bases, with 14 bases lying between them. Germline CDR1 reads SGDLS; CDR2 reads YYNGEE. The CDR3 spans 14 residues.